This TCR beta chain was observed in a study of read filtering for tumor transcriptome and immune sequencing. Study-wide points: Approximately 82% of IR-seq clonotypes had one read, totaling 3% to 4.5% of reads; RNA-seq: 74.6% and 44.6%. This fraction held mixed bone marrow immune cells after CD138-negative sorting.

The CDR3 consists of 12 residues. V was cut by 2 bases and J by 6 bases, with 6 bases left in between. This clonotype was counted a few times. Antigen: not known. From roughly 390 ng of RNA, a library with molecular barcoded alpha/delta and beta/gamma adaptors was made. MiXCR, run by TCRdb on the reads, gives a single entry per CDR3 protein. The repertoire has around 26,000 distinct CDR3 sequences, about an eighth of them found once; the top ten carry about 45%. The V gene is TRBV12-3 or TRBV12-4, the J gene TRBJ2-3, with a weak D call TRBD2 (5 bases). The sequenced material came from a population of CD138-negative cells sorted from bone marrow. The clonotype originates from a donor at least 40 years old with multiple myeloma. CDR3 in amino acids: CASSLSGDTQYF. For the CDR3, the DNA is TGTGCCAGCAGTTTAAGCGGTGATACGCAGTATTTT.